This T cell receptor beta chain was recovered during a study of blood T cell repertoires in COVID-19. Study information: Acute and convalescent COVID-19 samples came from the United States, Italy and Spain. From T cells, B-cell-depleted T cells, or PBMCs came the material, which was cDNA or gDNA.

This CDR3 has 15 amino acids. Trimming at V came to 4 bases and at J to 9 bases, leaving 12 bases not matched to a gene. The V gene's germline CDR1 is SGHTA and CDR2 FQGNSA. Per the original methods: From reference gene primer amplification, estimates of nucleated cell counts were derived. Method: immunoSEQ multiplex PCR; TCRdb's copy keeps in-frame clones and lacks some. V, J and clone size derive from that table, while D and trimming were established from the DNA sequence. The profile shows 48,000 or so clones, more than 70% of them singletons. This receptor was obtained from an older woman with acute or convalescent COVID-19. The J gene is TRBJ1-5, the V gene TRBV7-2, with 7 bases that match TRBD1. Material: peripheral blood. CDR3: CASSSGIGGVGPQHF. The CDR3 DNA is TGTGCCAGCAGCTCAGGCATAGGGGGCGTGGGGCCCCAGCATTTT.